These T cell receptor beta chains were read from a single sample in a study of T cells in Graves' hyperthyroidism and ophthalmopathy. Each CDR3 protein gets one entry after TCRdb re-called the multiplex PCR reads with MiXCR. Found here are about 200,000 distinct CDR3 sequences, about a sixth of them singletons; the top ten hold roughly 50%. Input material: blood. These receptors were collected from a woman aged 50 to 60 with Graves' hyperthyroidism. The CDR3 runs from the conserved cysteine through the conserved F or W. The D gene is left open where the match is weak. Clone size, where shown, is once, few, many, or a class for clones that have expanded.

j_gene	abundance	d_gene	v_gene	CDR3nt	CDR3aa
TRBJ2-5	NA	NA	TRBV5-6	TGTGCCAGCAGATCGGGGAGCAGAGGAGTACAAGAGACCCAGTACTTC	CASRSGSRGVQETQYF
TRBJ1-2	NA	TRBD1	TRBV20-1	TGCAGTGCTAGATTTGACAGGGGGCGGAATGGCTACACCTTC	CSARFDRGRNGYTF
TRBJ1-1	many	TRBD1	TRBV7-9	TGTGCCAGCAGCCCAGGACAGGGTCGAACTGAAGCTTTCTTT	CASSPGQGRTEAFF
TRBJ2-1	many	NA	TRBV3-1	TGTGCCAGCAGCCAAGATAGGGCCAATGAGCAGTTCTTC	CASSQDRANEQFF
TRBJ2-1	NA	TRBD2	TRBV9	TGTGCCAGCAGCTCCTTGACTAGCGGGTCCTACAATGAGCAGTTCTTC	CASSSLTSGSYNEQFF
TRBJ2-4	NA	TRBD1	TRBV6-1	TGTGCCAGCAGGCCGACAGGGGAGGACATTCAGTACTTC	CASRPTGEDIQYF
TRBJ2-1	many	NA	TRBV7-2	TGTGCCAGCAGCGCGCAGTGGGGGATGAATGAGCAGTTCTTC	CASSAQWGMNEQFF
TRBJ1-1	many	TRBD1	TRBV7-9	TGTGCCAGCAGCTTAGCCCGGGACAGGAGGTCCACTGAAGCTTTCTTT	CASSLARDRRSTEAFF
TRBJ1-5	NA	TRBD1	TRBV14	TGTGCCAGCAGCCGACAGGGGCGAAATCAGCCCCAGCATTTT	CASSRQGRNQPQHF
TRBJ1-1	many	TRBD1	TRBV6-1	TGTGCCAGCAGTGAATCGGGACAGGGTTTGAACACTGAAGCTTTCTTT	CASSESGQGLNTEAFF
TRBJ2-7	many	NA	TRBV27	TGTGCCAGCAGAAACCCGCCGGGGGGCGGGAGTGCCGAGCAGTACTTC	CASRNPPGGGSAEQYF
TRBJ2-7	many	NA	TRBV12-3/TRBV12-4	TGTGCCAGCAGTTTAGGACAGCCGACAGGTCAAGAGCAGTACTTC	CASSLGQPTGQEQYF
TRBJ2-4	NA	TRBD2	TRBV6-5	TGTGCCAGCAGTTACGCTAGCGGGGGAGCCAAAAACATTCAGTACTTC	CASSYASGGAKNIQYF
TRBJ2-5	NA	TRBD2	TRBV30	TGTGCCTGGAGTGTACGCGTGGGAGGGTTCCAAGAGACCCAGTACTTC	CAWSVRVGGFQETQYF
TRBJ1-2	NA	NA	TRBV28	TGTGCCAGCAGTTTATACGCCCCTGGGGGTCTCCTATATGGCTACACCTTC	CASSLYAPGGLLYGYTF
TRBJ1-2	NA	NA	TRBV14	TGTGCCAGCAGCCAAGCCTTCCCCTATGGCTACACCTTC	CASSQAFPYGYTF
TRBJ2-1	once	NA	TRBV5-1	TGCGCCAGCAGCTTGTCATCAGGAGCAAATTTCTACGAGCAGTTCTTC	CASSLSSGANFYEQFF
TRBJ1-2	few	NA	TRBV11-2	TGTGCCAGCAGCCCGACCCCTCGAGGATTCCCCTATGGCTACACCTTC	CASSPTPRGFPYGYTF
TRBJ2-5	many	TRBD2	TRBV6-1	TGTGCCAGTAACAAAGCGGGAGGTCTTGAGACCCAGTACTTC	CASNKAGGLETQYF
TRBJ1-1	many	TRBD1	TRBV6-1	TGTGCCAGCAGACGAGGACAGGGGTCTGAAGCTTTCTTT	CASRRGQGSEAFF
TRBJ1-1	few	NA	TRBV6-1	TGTGCCAGCAGTTTATACGGGGGGAACCCGAACACTGAAGCTTTCTTT	CASSLYGGNPNTEAFF
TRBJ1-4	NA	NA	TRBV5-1	TGCGCCAGCAGCTCGGGAGGATGGTTGGGCGAAAAACTGTTTTTT	CASSSGGWLGEKLFF
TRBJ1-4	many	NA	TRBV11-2	TGTGCCAGCAGCTTTACGGGGCTAACTAATGAAAAACTGTTTTTT	CASSFTGLTNEKLFF
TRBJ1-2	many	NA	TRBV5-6	TGTGCCAGCAGCGCGCTGGACAGAAGCTATGGCTACACCTTC	CASSALDRSYGYTF
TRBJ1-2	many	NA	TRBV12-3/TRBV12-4	TGTGCCAGCAGTTTTGGGAGGGTAAACGGCTACACCTTC	CASSFGRVNGYTF
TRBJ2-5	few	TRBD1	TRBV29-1	TGCAGCGTTCTGACGGACAGGGGACCTTGGACCCAGTACTTC	CSVLTDRGPWTQYF
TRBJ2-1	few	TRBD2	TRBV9	TGTGCCAGCAGCCCCGTAACGGGGGGGGTAAATGAGCAGTTCTTC	CASSPVTGGVNEQFF
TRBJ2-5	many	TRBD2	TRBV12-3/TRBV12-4	TGTGCCAGCAGTTTGGGACTAGCGGGAGTGGAAGAGACCCAGTACTTC	CASSLGLAGVEETQYF
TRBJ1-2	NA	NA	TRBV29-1	TGCAGCGTTGCGTCCGGGGACTATGGCTACACCTTC	CSVASGDYGYTF
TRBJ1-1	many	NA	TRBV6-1	TGTGCCAGCATGGGGACTGAAGCTTTCTTT	CASMGTEAFF
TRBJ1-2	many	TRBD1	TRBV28	TGTGCCAGTAGGAAGACCGGGACAGGGAACGGCTACACCTTC	CASRKTGTGNGYTF
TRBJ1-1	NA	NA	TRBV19	TGTGCCAGTAGCAGCAGGGGCACTGAAGCTTTCTTT	CASSSRGTEAFF